Presented here are 27 T cell receptor beta chains from one specimen sequenced in a study of T cell responses to AZD1222 COVID-19 vaccine. The repertoire was sequenced with immunoSEQ multiplex PCR; TCRdb's copy has only in-frame clones and lacks some. The table shows under 110,000 clones, with just over 85% occurring only once. The input for sequencing was peripheral blood, taken on day 0 of AZD1222 vaccination. Every receptor here comes from an adult in good health.

The chain uses TRBV28 and TRBJ1-2; D might be TRBD1 (6 bases). With 4 bases removed from V and 0 bases from J, the gap between germline ends came to 12 bases. In germline, CDR1 is MDHEN, CDR2 SYDVKM. This CDR3 is 15 amino acids long. The CDR3 loop is CASSSLRTANYGYTF. The CDR3 DNA is TGTGCCAGCAGTTCTCTAAGGACAGCTAACTATGGCTACACCTTC.

In DNA, the CDR3 is TGTGCCAGCAGCTTAATGTTAGGGGGAGGCACTGAAGCTTTCTTT. Its protein is CASSLMLGGGTEAFF. The J gene is TRBJ1-1, the V gene TRBV11-2; TRBD1 might be the D (6 bases). Trimming cost V 2 bases and J 4 bases, with 14 bases left between them. The CDR3 totals 15 residues. CDR1 and CDR2 from the germline V gene are SGHAT and FQNNGV.

The chain uses TRBV11-3 and TRBJ2-5, with 7 bases lining up with TRBD2. CDR3 length: 14 residues. Germline lookup yields CDR1 SGHNT and CDR2 YENEEA. J gave up 1 base and V 4 bases, and 3 bases lay outside the gene matches. CDR3 sequence reads: CASSSGGSQETQYF. CDR3 nucleotide sequence: TGTGCCAGCAGCTCGGGAGGCAGCCAAGAGACCCAGTACTTC.

This rearrangement joins TRBV7-2 to TRBJ1-2; no clear D. Deletions cut 0 bases from V and 7 bases from J, with 18 bases between. CDR1 is SGHTA, CDR2 FQGNSA, per germline. The CDR3 sequence is 16 residues long. This CDR3 is CASSLAASGDLSGYTF. In nucleotides, the CDR3 is TGTGCCAGCAGCTTAGCTGCGTCAGGTGACCTCTCTGGCTACACCTTC.

This sequence joins TRBV6-2 or TRBV6-3 and TRBJ1-4; D is possibly TRBD1 (6 bases). Germline V gives CDR1 MNHEY, CDR2 SVGEGT. Trimming shortened V by 5 bases and J by 14 bases, and 15 bases separated the two germline ends. The CDR3 extends over 12 amino acids. CDR3 region: CASSGTSEGLFF. The CDR3, as DNA: TGTGCCAGCAGTGGGACATCCGAGGGGCTGTTTTTT.

The genes are TRBV12-3 or TRBV12-4 and TRBJ1-2; the D is unclear. Trimming took 2 bases from V and 8 from J, leaving 12 bases between them. CDR3 length equals 13 residues. The CDR3 region is CASSLRGHLGYTF. CDR3 DNA sequence: TGTGCCAGCAGTTTAAGAGGCCATCTGGGCTACACCTTC.

The chain carries TRBV28 and TRBJ1-3; D unresolved. Germline assignment: CDR1 MDHEN and CDR2 SYDVKM. The CDR3 runs 11 residues. The V gene lost 2 bases and the J gene lost 5 bases, with 1 base spanning the gap. In DNA form, the CDR3 reads TGTGCCAGCAGTTTACGAAACACCATATATTTT. It yields the protein CASSLRNTIYF.

The genes are TRBV4-1 and TRBJ2-7; tentative D call: TRBD2 (6 bases). The CDR3 totals 12 residues. V gave up 8 bases and J gave up 1 base, with 9 bases separating them. Germline V gene data show CDR1 as MGHRA and CDR2 as YSYEKL. CDR3 sequence reads: CASVGGSYEQYF. CDR3 nucleotide sequence: TGCGCCAGCGTCGGGGGTTCCTACGAGCAGTACTTC.

The CDR3 DNA follows: TGTGCCAGCTCACCGATGAGGGCGCCGGATTACAGGGAGACCCAGTACTTC. The encoded protein is CASSPMRAPDYRETQYF. V and J are TRBV18 and TRBJ2-5, with D possibly being TRBD1 or TRBD2 (5 bases each). Germline V CDR1 and CDR2: KGHSH, LQKENI. CDR3 length equals 17 residues. V was shortened by 3 bases and J by 5 bases, with 22 bases between the two germline ends.

This clone was detected only once. The chain carries TRBV19 and TRBJ2-3; 7 bases map to TRBD2. Germline trimming cut 4 bases from V and 2 bases from J; bases unmatched to any gene: 9. Per the germline V gene, CDR1 is LNHDA and CDR2 is SQIVND (reference sequence). CDR3 length: 16 residues. CDR3 residues: CASSTRAGRNTDTQYF. CDR3 bases: TGTGCCAGTAGTACCCGAGCGGGACGGAACACAGATACGCAGTATTTT.

V is TRBV10-3 and J is TRBJ1-2, with TRBD1 identical over 8 bases. The ends lost 5 bases at V and 6 bases at J; junction bases unmatched: 5. The CDR3 spans 13 residues. Per the germline V gene, CDR1 is ENHRY and CDR2 is SYGVKD. The chain's CDR3 is CAISLGQGNGYTF. CDR3 DNA: TGTGCCATCAGTCTTGGACAGGGAAATGGCTACACCTTC.

This clone was seen just once. This rearrangement joins TRBV29-1 to TRBJ1-4, with 9 bases identical to TRBD1. Germline-derived CDR1 and CDR2 are SQVTM and ANQGSEA. The V and J ends lost 3 bases and 7 bases, in that order; junction bases with no gene match: 9. The CDR3 consists of 15 residues. The DNA for the CDR3 is TGCAGCGTTGAGAGACTACAGGGGGCCGGTGAAAAACTGTTTTTT. Protein product: CSVERLQGAGEKLFF. The full variable domain, rest sourced from reference TRBV29-1 and TRBJ1-4, is SAVISQKPSRDICQRGTSLTIQCQVDSQVTMMFWYRQQPGQSLTLIATANQGSEATYESGFVIDKFPISRPNLTFSTLTVSNMSPEDSSIYLCSVERLQGAGEKLFFGSGTQLSVL.

The chain combines TRBV6-2 or TRBV6-3 with TRBJ2-1; TRBD1 or TRBD2 may be the D gene (5 bases each). V lost 4 bases to trimming and J lost 7 bases, with 23 bases between them. This CDR3 spans 17 amino acids. Looked up from germline, CDR1 is MNHEY and CDR2 is SVGEGT. CDR3 in amino acids: CASSSVRTGTRPNEQFF. The CDR3, as DNA: TGTGCCAGCAGTTCCGTCCGTACGGGGACCCGGCCGAATGAGCAGTTCTTC.

This chain's CDR3 is CASSNRVLETQYF. DNA of the CDR3: TGTGCCAGCAGCAACAGGGTCCTAGAGACCCAGTACTTC. The chain links TRBV6-5 to TRBJ2-5; D may be TRBD1 (6 bases). Trimming stripped 6 bases from V and 4 bases from J, with 12 bases between. Germline V gene sequence: CDR1 MNHEY, CDR2 SVGAGI. The CDR3 is 13 amino acids.

The chain employs TRBV5-4 and TRBJ1-6; the match to TRBD1 covers 7 bases. Looked up from germline, CDR1 is SGHNT and CDR2 is YYREEE (reference sequence). CDR3 length: 14 residues. The J segment lost 7 bases and the V segment lost 5 bases, leaving 6 bases of the junction unmatched. The CDR3 region has the DNA TGTGCCAGCAGGATAACAGGGGCCAATTCACCCCTCCACTTT. Translating gives CASRITGANSPLHF.

In its sample, this clone ranks as medium-sized. This CDR3 reads CASSPSGGEQYF. For the CDR3, the DNA is TGTGCCAGTAGTCCTTCGGGGGGCGAGCAGTACTTC. The chain recombines TRBV19 with TRBJ2-7; 7 bases are a match to TRBD2. The CDR3 has 12 residues. V dropped 5 bases and J dropped 6; count of bases not matched to a gene: 4. Germline CDR1 LNHDA, CDR2 SQIVND (reference sequence).

The chain joins TRBV5-6 to TRBJ2-2; 8 bases map to TRBD1. The CDR3 covers 12 residues. Germline CDR1 SGHDT, CDR2 YYEEEE. After removal of 1 base from V and 15 bases from J, the junction contained 5 bases not matched to a gene. The CDR3 protein is CASSLCRTGLFF. Written as DNA, the CDR3 is TGTGCCAGCAGCTTGTGCAGGACAGGGTTGTTTTTT.

This clone was observed a handful of times. CDR3 sequence reads: CASSSGGVKNSPLHF. The CDR3 DNA reads TGTGCCAGCAGCAGCGGGGGGGTAAAGAATTCACCCCTCCACTTT. The J gene is TRBJ1-6, the V gene TRBV5-4; tentatively, D is TRBD1 (5 bases). The germline V gene encodes CDR1 SGHNT and CDR2 YYREEE (reference sequence). Trimming removed 4 bases at V and 7 bases at J, with 15 bases between. The CDR3 totals 15 residues.

This clone has only a few counts. The V call is TRBV3-1 (or the pseudogene TRBV3-2), the J call TRBJ1-6; TRBD1 matches at 9 bases. V lost 4 bases to trimming and J lost 10 bases; unmatched junction nucleotides: 8. The CDR3 runs to 15 residues. CDR1 and CDR2 from the germline V gene are LGHDT and YNNKEL (reference sequence). The CDR3 sequence is CASSRQGGLGSPLHF. Here the CDR3 DNA reads TGTGCCAGCAGCCGACAGGGGGGTTTGGGCTCACCCCTCCACTTT.

The rearrangement links TRBV27 to TRBJ2-3; TRBD2 matches 9 bases. V was pared by 6 bases and J by 1 base, with 5 bases of the junction left unmatched. Germline V gene sequence: CDR1 MNHEY, CDR2 SMNVEV (reference sequence). This CDR3 region has 15 residues. CDR3 sequence: CASRLRLAGTDTQYF. The CDR3 DNA reads TGTGCCAGCAGACTTCGACTAGCGGGCACAGATACGCAGTATTTT.

On this clone: Relative to the germline gene, one junction end is altered; a read error may explain this. The chain joins TRBV10-3 to TRBJ1-6; the match to TRBD1 covers 7 bases. Germline V gene data show CDR1 as ENHRY and CDR2 as SYGVKD. The length of the CDR3 is 15 residues. The CDR3 sequence: CAVRQGVEDNSPLHF. The CDR3 DNA follows: TGTGCCGTCAGACAGGGTGTGGAGGATAATTCACCCCTCCACTTT.

DNA for the CDR3: TGTGCCAGCAGCTTAACGATCCGGGACACTGAAGCTTTCTTT. Its protein is CASSLTIRDTEAFF. The chain carries TRBV7-3 and TRBJ1-1; D unresolved. CDR3 length equals 14 residues. With 0 bases removed from V and 3 bases from J, the gap between germline ends came to 8 bases. Looked up from germline, CDR1 is SGHTA and CDR2 is FQGTGA.

The chain carries TRBV10-3 and TRBJ2-1; 10 nucleotides match TRBD2. In germline, CDR1 is ENHRY, CDR2 SYGVKD. This CDR3 region has 13 residues. The V gene end was trimmed by 8 bases and the J gene end by 9 bases; junction bases not matched to a gene: 7. For the CDR3, the DNA is TGTGCCATCGGTCTAGCGGGAGAGCTTGAGCAGTTCTTC. It is translated as CAIGLAGELEQFF.

This clone has more than one count but fewer than ten. The chain couples TRBV6-1 to TRBJ1-2; the D gene is possibly TRBD1 (5 bases). Germline V gives CDR1 MNHNS, CDR2 SASEGT. V gave up 3 bases and J gave up 0 bases, with 5 bases separating them. This CDR3 contains 13 residues. CDR3 bases: TGTGCCAGCAGTGAGGGGGCTAACTATGGCTACACCTTC. This translates into CASSEGANYGYTF.

V is TRBV27 and J is TRBJ1-5, with D possibly TRBD1 on 6 matching bases. Germline CDR1 and CDR2: MNHEY and SMNVEV (reference sequence). Trimming removed 6 bases at V and 11 bases at J, with 26 bases between. The CDR3 contains 16 residues. CDR3 amino acids: CASSPTLGTPNVAQHF. The DNA of the CDR3 is TGTGCCAGCAGCCCAACCCTGGGGACACCCAACGTGGCCCAGCATTTT.

J is TRBJ1-1 and V is TRBV6-5, with a weak D call TRBD1 (5 bases). Germline-derived CDR1 and CDR2 are MNHEY and SVGAGI. V was trimmed by 6 bases and J by 3 bases, leaving 14 bases between them. The CDR3 spans 14 residues. The CDR3 spells CASSPPGGYTEAFF. In nucleotides, the CDR3 is TGTGCCAGCAGCCCGCCGGGGGGGTACACTGAAGCTTTCTTT.

The CDR3 sequence: CASTMWGLAGTGELFF. CDR3 bases: TGTGCCAGCACCATGTGGGGACTAGCGGGAACCGGGGAGCTGTTTTTT. The V and J genes are TRBV3-1 (or the pseudogene TRBV3-2) and TRBJ2-2; 13 bases align to TRBD2. V trimming: 7 bases; J trimming: 5 bases; junction bases outside the gene matches: 7. The CDR3 has 16 amino acids. Per the germline V gene, CDR1 is LGHDT and CDR2 is YNNKEL (reference sequence).